These 30 T cell receptor beta chains share one sample of origin, sequenced in a study of CD8+ T cells in alopecia areata. RNA was isolated and reverse transcribed to cDNA, the sequencing template. Some clones are missing from TCRdb's copy, which holds only in-frame ones; the method was immunoSEQ multiplex PCR. The data contain around 80,000 clones, roughly 47% of them singletons. Source material: NKG2D-high CD8+ T cells sorted from blood. The receptors come from a human donor with alopecia areata.

The chain is built from TRBV29-1 and TRBJ1-1, with 9 bases lining up with TRBD1. Germline V gives CDR1 SQVTM, CDR2 ANQGSEA. The CDR3 has 11 amino acids. V dropped 7 bases and J dropped 7; count of bases not matched to a gene: 4. CDR3 region: CSGGQGHEAFF. The CDR3 DNA reads as TGCAGCGGGGGACAGGGTCATGAAGCTTTCTTT.

In nucleotides, the CDR3 is TGTGCCAGCAGCTTGGACACATGGGAGACCCAGTACTTC. It yields the protein CASSLDTWETQYF. J is TRBJ2-5 and V is TRBV7-8, with a tentative D call TRBD1 (5 bases). Trimming pared 3 bases from V and 5 bases from J, leaving 10 bases between. This CDR3 has 13 residues. Germline CDR1 and CDR2: SGHVS and FQNEAQ.

Relative to its sample, this clone is medium-sized. The rearrangement joins TRBV25-1 to TRBJ2-7, with unresolved D. Trimming pared 4 bases from V and 0 bases from J, leaving 4 bases between. The CDR3 spans 12 residues. Germline lookup yields CDR1 MGHDK and CDR2 SYGVNS. The CDR3 region is CASSVASYEQYF. CDR3 nucleotides: TGTGCCAGCAGTGTGGCCTCCTACGAGCAGTACTTC.

V is TRBV12-5 and J is TRBJ1-5; D remains ambiguous. CDR1 is LGHNT and CDR2 is FRNRAP in the germline V gene. Trimming pared 3 bases from V and 1 base from J, leaving 19 bases between. The CDR3 spans 18 residues. The CDR3 spells CASGLSFLGWRSNQPQHF. The CDR3 DNA reads TGTGCTAGTGGTTTATCCTTCTTGGGGTGGCGAAGCAATCAGCCCCAGCATTTT.

This clone has just a few counts. The rearrangement links TRBV11-2 to TRBJ2-7; 8 bases map to TRBD2. The V gene end was trimmed by 3 bases and the J gene end by 1 base; junction bases not matched to a gene: 2. There are 14 residues in the CDR3. The V gene's germline CDR1 is SGHAT and CDR2 FQNNGV. CDR3 sequence (DNA): TGTGCCAGCAGCTTTGCGGGAGGATCCTACGAGCAGTACTTC. This sequence encodes CASSFAGGSYEQYF.

The chain combines TRBV11-2 with TRBJ2-7; 11 bases fit TRBD2. Germline CDR1 and CDR2: SGHAT and FQNNGV. The CDR3 extends over 16 amino acids. Trimming at V came to 5 bases and at J to 4 bases, leaving 10 bases not matched to a gene. This CDR3 reads CASSPGAVAGGYEQYF. The CDR3 DNA is TGTGCCAGCAGCCCAGGCGCGGTAGCGGGAGGGTACGAGCAGTACTTC.

The J gene is TRBJ2-5, the V gene TRBV9; 14 positions agree with TRBD2. Germline CDR1 reads SGDLS; CDR2 reads YYNGEE. V dropped 3 bases and J dropped 1; count of bases not matched to a gene: 2. CDR3 size: 16 residues. The CDR3 loop is CASSATSGRAQETQYF. For the CDR3, the DNA is TGTGCCAGCAGCGCGACTAGCGGGAGGGCCCAAGAGACCCAGTACTTC.

The rearrangement uses TRBV7-6 and TRBJ1-5, with a weak D call TRBD1 (6 bases). Germline lookup yields CDR1 SGHVS and CDR2 FNYEAQ. The CDR3 totals 14 residues. V was cut by 2 bases and J by 4 bases, with 9 bases left in between. CDR3 sequence: CASSLQGTNQPQHF. In DNA form, the CDR3 reads TGTGCCAGCAGCTTACAGGGGACTAATCAGCCCCAGCATTTT.

This clone was found once. Other nucleotide sequences in the sample specify the same CDR3. This chain connects TRBV7-9 to TRBJ2-5, with D uncertain. CDR1 SEHNR and CDR2 FQNEAQ come from the germline V gene (reference sequence). The CDR3 sequence is 13 residues long. Trimming cost V 1 base and J 3 bases, with 6 bases left between them. This CDR3 reads CASSLVPEETQYF. The CDR3 bases are TGTGCCAGCAGCTTAGTTCCAGAAGAGACCCAGTACTTC.

This chain uses TRBV7-9 with TRBJ1-1, with D perhaps TRBD1 (5 bases). The CDR3 loop spans 13 amino acids. CDR1 and CDR2 from the germline V gene are SEHNR and FQNEAQ (reference sequence). V lost 5 bases, J lost 1 base, and 8 bases lay in between. The CDR3 DNA sequence: TGTGCCAGCAGCCATACAGGGAACACTGAAGCTTTCTTT. Protein sequence: CASSHTGNTEAFF.

This clone was counted only a few times. This rearrangement joins TRBV28 to TRBJ2-7; the D is unclear. Germline CDR1 reads MDHEN; CDR2 reads SYDVKM. Trimming pared 7 bases from V and 3 bases from J, leaving 7 bases between. This CDR3 is 11 amino acids long. CDR3 amino acids: CASMWGYEQYF. Written as DNA, the CDR3 is TGTGCCAGCATGTGGGGCTACGAGCAGTACTTC.

This clone was picked up a small number of times. Other DNA sequences in this specimen translate into the identical CDR3. The chain employs TRBV2 and TRBJ1-1, with D perhaps matching TRBD1 (6 bases). V lost 6 bases and J 1 base, leaving 9 bases between the germline ends. The CDR3 totals 13 residues. Germline V CDR1 and CDR2: SNHLY, FYNNEI. The CDR3 loop is CASRRTANTEAFF. As DNA, the CDR3 is TGTGCCAGCAGGCGGACAGCGAACACTGAAGCTTTCTTT.

The V call is TRBV30, the J call TRBJ1-4; D unclear. Germline assignment: CDR1 GTSNPN and CDR2 SVGIG (reference sequence). Trimming cost V 3 bases and J 7 bases, with 9 bases left between them. The CDR3 extends over 12 amino acids. The CDR3 DNA reads TGTGCCTGGAGCCCGGACGGTGAAAAACTGTTTTTT. Amino acids: CAWSPDGEKLFF.

A note on this clone: The junction shows a germline mismatch at one end, possibly a read error. V usage is TRBV7-7 and J usage is TRBJ2-5, with D hard to call. The V gene's germline CDR1 is SSHAT and CDR2 FNYEAQ (reference sequence). CDR3 length equals 15 residues. CDR3 bases: TGTGCTAGCAGCTTAGTTTTTGCGAGTCAAGAGACCCAGTACTTC. Encoded protein: CASSLVFASQETQYF.

The gene calls are TRBV7-2 and TRBJ2-5, with D tentatively TRBD2 (6 bases). CDR1 is SGHTA and CDR2 is FQGNSA in the germline V gene. V shed 5 bases and J shed 3 bases, with 16 bases lying between them. The CDR3 has 15 amino acids. The CDR3 region has the DNA TGTGCCAGCAGCCTCTACTGGGGACTTGAAGAGACCCAGTACTTC. Amino acids: CASSLYWGLEETQYF.

The CDR3 region has the DNA TGTGCCAGCAGTTCGGGTGAAAAACTGTTTTTT. Protein: CASSSGEKLFF. The chain employs TRBV27 and TRBJ1-4; the D is unclear. This CDR3 spans 11 amino acids. CDR1 MNHEY and CDR2 SMNVEV come from the germline V gene (reference sequence). With 4 bases removed from V and 7 bases from J, the gap between germline ends came to 4 bases.

The CDR3 DNA follows: TGCAGCGTCTTACTAGCGTCCAGAGCCTACGAGCAGTACTTC. Its translation: CSVLLASRAYEQYF. The rearrangement links TRBV29-1 to TRBJ2-7, with TRBD2 identical over 7 bases. Germline V gene lookup returns CDR1 SQVTM and CDR2 ANQGSEA. CDR3 length: 14 residues. Trimming at V came to 6 bases and at J to 2 bases, leaving 10 bases not matched to a gene.

This clone was observed once. The chain combines TRBV27 with TRBJ1-5, with D uncertain. The germline V and J ends were trimmed by 1 base and 0 bases, with 7 bases remaining between them. Per germline, CDR1 MNHEY and CDR2 SMNVEV (reference sequence). The CDR3 is made up of 15 amino acids. The DNA for the CDR3 is TGTGCCAGCAGTTTATTTGGGGTTAGCAATCAGCCCCAGCATTTT. Amino acid sequence: CASSLFGVSNQPQHF.

The rearrangement joins TRBV5-1 to TRBJ2-4; D tentatively fits TRBD1 or TRBD2 (5 bases each). CDR3 size: 14 residues. Trimming pared 2 bases from V and 6 bases from J, leaving 12 bases between. The germline CDR1 and CDR2 sequences are SGHRS and YFSETQ. CDR3 sequence (DNA): TGCGCCAGCAGCTTTGAGGGGCAGGGAAACATTCAGTACTTC. Protein sequence: CASSFEGQGNIQYF.

This clone was seen a few times. The rearrangement joins TRBV7-9 to TRBJ2-1; TRBD2 aligns across 9 bases. Germline V gene data show CDR1 as SEHNR and CDR2 as FQNEAQ (reference sequence). V dropped 7 bases and J dropped 7; count of bases not matched to a gene: 5. The CDR3 spans 13 residues. The CDR3 loop reads CASIETSGNEQFF. DNA for the CDR3: TGTGCCAGCATTGAGACTAGCGGTAATGAGCAGTTCTTC. The full variable domain, completed using reference TRBV7-9 and TRBJ2-1, is DTGVSQNPRHKITKRGQNVTFRCDPISEHNRLYWYRQTLGQGPEFLTYFQNEAQLEKSRLLSDRFSAERPKGSFSTLEIQRTEQGDSAMYLCASIETSGNEQFFGPGTRLTVL.

In its sample, this clone was seen a few times. This chain joins TRBV10-2 and TRBJ1-2, with D possibly matching TRBD1 (6 bases). Germline values: CDR1 WSHSY, CDR2 SAAADI. This CDR3 spans 13 amino acids. With 2 bases removed from V and 4 bases from J, the gap between germline ends came to 8 bases. The CDR3 region is CASSEGQIYGYTF. The CDR3 DNA reads as TGCGCCAGCAGTGAGGGACAGATCTATGGCTACACCTTC.

The V gene is TRBV6-5, the J gene TRBJ1-3; D gene ambiguous. Germline values: CDR1 MNHEY, CDR2 SVGAGI. The V end was cut by 9 bases, the J end by 2 bases, with 5 bases between. The CDR3 spans 11 residues. CDR3 sequence: CASQAGNTIYF. The DNA for the CDR3 is TGTGCCAGTCAGGCTGGAAACACCATATATTTT.

The chain joins TRBV28 to TRBJ2-7; TRBD2 might be the D (5 bases). The CDR3 has 16 amino acids. Germline V gene data show CDR1 as MDHEN and CDR2 as SYDVKM. The V gene lost 2 bases and the J gene lost 0 bases, with 14 bases spanning the gap. The CDR3 coding sequence is TGTGCCAGCAGTTTAGTGGTACGCGGGCCCTCCTACGAGCAGTACTTC. Amino acid sequence: CASSLVVRGPSYEQYF.

The V call is TRBV2, the J call TRBJ2-7; TRBD1 might be the D (5 bases). This CDR3 is built from 14 residues. Germline V gives CDR1 SNHLY, CDR2 FYNNEI. V was cut by 5 bases and J by 2 bases, with 13 bases left in between. The CDR3 nucleotides read TGTGCCAGCAGTCCTCCGACAGCTACCTACGAGCAGTACTTC. Translated, it gives CASSPPTATYEQYF.

The J gene is TRBJ2-7, the V gene TRBV7-9; unclear D gene. The germline CDR1 and CDR2 sequences are SEHNR and FQNEAQ (reference sequence). Between the trimmed V and J ends, which lost 4 bases and 0 bases, there was a span of 13 bases. The CDR3 is 15 amino acids. This CDR3 reads CASSSDGASSYEQYF. CDR3 nucleotide sequence: TGTGCCAGCAGCTCGGACGGAGCGAGCTCCTACGAGCAGTACTTC.

The rearrangement links TRBV5-6 to TRBJ2-1, with 8 nucleotides matching TRBD1. J was trimmed by 7 bases and V by 2 bases; bases with no gene match: 11. Germline CDR1 is SGHDT and CDR2 is YYEEEE. The CDR3 has 16 amino acids. The DNA of the CDR3 is TGTGCCAGCAGCTTCTGGGGATTGACAGGGGAAAATGAGCAGTTCTTC. Its protein is CASSFWGLTGENEQFF.

The V call is TRBV27, the J call TRBJ2-2; TRBD1 aligns across 10 bases. CDR1 is MNHEY, CDR2 SMNVEV, per germline (reference sequence). V trimming: 2 bases; J trimming: 6 bases; junction bases outside the gene matches: 3. The CDR3 covers 15 residues. CDR3 nucleotide sequence: TGTGCCAGCAGTTTAGGGACAGGGGTGGCCGGGGAGCTGTTTTTT. Translated, it gives CASSLGTGVAGELFF.

The chain carries TRBV4-1 and TRBJ2-7, with 10 bases lining up with TRBD1. This CDR3 is 14 amino acids long. The germline CDR1 and CDR2 sequences are MGHRA and YSYEKL. The junction had 1 base not matched to a gene; V was cut back by 0 bases and J by 5 bases. The CDR3 here is CASSQEGTGDEQYF. DNA of the CDR3: TGCGCCAGCAGCCAAGAAGGGACAGGGGACGAGCAGTACTTC.

V gene TRBV29-1 combines with J gene TRBJ2-1; D is possibly TRBD1 or TRBD2 (5 bases each). Germline V gene sequence: CDR1 SQVTM, CDR2 ANQGSEA. V was shortened by 2 bases and J by 8 bases, with 10 bases between the two germline ends. The CDR3 consists of 12 residues. Here the CDR3 reads CSVEYRGHEQFF. CDR3 nucleotide sequence: TGCAGCGTTGAATATAGGGGACATGAGCAGTTCTTC.

This clone has just a few counts. The chain employs TRBV28 and TRBJ2-1, with D unclear. Germline V CDR1 and CDR2: MDHEN, SYDVKM. The CDR3 spans 15 residues. V lost 4 bases and J 3 bases, leaving 13 bases between the germline ends. The CDR3 loop reads CASSSLRPNYNEQFF. The CDR3 DNA reads TGTGCCAGCAGTTCATTGCGGCCTAACTACAATGAGCAGTTCTTC. Full variable domain (outside the CDR3, taken from reference TRBV28 and TRBJ2-1): DVKVTQSSRYLVKRTGEKVFLECVQDMDHENMFWYRQDPGLGLRLIYFSYDVKMKEKGDIPEGYSVSREKKERFSLILESASTNQTSMYLCASSSLRPNYNEQFFGPGTRLTVL.